This T cell receptor (beta chain) was profiled in a study of cytomegalovirus exposure and HLA in healthy donors. CDR1 and CDR2 from the germline V gene are SGHRS and YFSETQ. The V gene end was trimmed by 3 bases and the J gene end by 2 bases; junction bases not matched to a gene: 4. The CDR3 contains 15 residues. Broader study findings: Whilst most TCR sequences proved rare, a subset of public TCRs occurred across many donors. The study listed around 150 cytomegalovirus-associated TCR beta chains.

TCRdb's table, derived via immunoSEQ multiplex PCR, lists solely in-frame clones and lacks some. This table has 280,000 or so clones, roughly 88% appearing once. About this clone: Its antigen is as yet unknown.

The clonotype was recovered from a young woman in good health and CMV-seronegative. Sample: PBMCs. The gene calls are TRBV5-1 and TRBJ2-7, with TRBD2 identical over 11 bases. In DNA, the CDR3 is TGCGCCAGCAGCTGGGGGACTAGCGGAGCCTACGAGCAGTACTTC. Translation: CASSWGTSGAYEQYF.